This TCR beta chain comes out of a study of T-cell memory formation after mild COVID-19. The CDR3 sequence is 15 residues long. CDR1 is SGHRS and CDR2 is YFSETQ in the germline V gene. V gave up 2 bases and J gave up 1 base, with 10 bases separating them. Study-level points and caveats: Day 15 to 85 contracting clones showed balanced CD4/CD8; day 15 to 37 expanders favored CD4+. A subset of responding clones appeared in pre-infection memory, suggesting cross-reactive memory joined. For contracting clones, CD4+ ones sat mainly in CM and EM, CD8+ in EMRA.

Turning to this clonotype: What it binds is not known.

From the 5' RACE reads, TCRdb called clonotypes with MiXCR, one entry per CDR3 protein. The sample carries a few hundred thousand distinct CDR3 sequences, approximately 15% recorded once. The genes are TRBV5-1 and TRBJ2-1, with D unresolved. This receptor was taken from a man between 18 and 29 years old who had mild COVID-19 (a few samples of this study predate the infection). Cell type and time point are not known. The specimen sequenced was PBMCs or a T cell subset sorted from them (not recorded which). The CDR3 region has the DNA TGCGCCAGCAGCTTTGACTCCGGTTCCTACAATGAGCAGTTCTTC. Protein sequence: CASSFDSGSYNEQFF.